Reported below is one T cell receptor beta chain. The antigen this receptor binds is unknown. Base qualities are not at hand, and no much larger clone is one base apart. Lamina propria lymphocytes from surgical specimens were isolated on a Ficoll-hypaque gradient before cell sorting. Eligible patients were adults with ileal or ileocolonic Crohn's disease who had an indication for ileocolonic resection. Sorting of CD4 and CD8 T cells was performed on a BD FACSAria III, reaching a mean purity above 99%. Looking up the germline V gene yields CDR1 SGHDN and CDR2 FVKESK. CDR3 length: 15 amino acids, cysteine to phenylalanine. The kept DNA is CDR3 alone, 45 bases in frame from the first base. The V and J ends are trimmed by 2 bases and 0 bases, leaving 9 bases between them. This sample is part of a study of T cell repertoires in ileal Crohn's disease (dated by TCRdb to about 2019). Background on the whole study: At the time of surgery, approximately 35% of patients were active smokers, and the median duration of disease was 7.9 years. All patients had surgery for a complication: stricturing disease in 61% and penetrating disease in approximately 39%. About half of the patients received postoperative therapy: about a dozen received thiopurines and 15 to 20 received anti-TNF agents. The TCR repertoire was analysed in around 50 patients with Crohn's disease drawn from a prospective multicentre cohort. The study was conducted in parallel with a multicentre cohort that was designed to identify predictors of early endoscopic recurrence following ileocolonic resection. A Rutgeerts score higher than i0 was the definition used for endoscopic postoperative recurrence. A total of roughly 170 mucosal samples from 60 or so patients were sequenced, collected from several sites on the surgical specimen and at postoperative endoscopy.

Broad study findings and their caveats: Endoscopic recurrence was found to be associated with higher high-frequency clone percentages at surgery, and recurrence was observed in all patients with clonality above 26.8% (18/57). Mucosal CD4 and CD8 T cells were sorted and sequenced only in a subgroup of patients, the size of which was not stated. Compared with non-smokers, patients who were active smokers at surgery showed a significantly higher proportion of clonal expansions (approximately 26% vs 20%, p=0.02). Sorted CD8 T cells carried more high-frequency clones than CD4 T cells, suggesting mucosal expansions were mainly CD8.

Library preparation employed the immunoSEQ multiplex PCR assay. A two-step, amplification bias-controlled multiplex PCR was used by Adaptive Biotechnology to amplify CDR3 regions from genomic DNA. Primers for every V and J gene segment were used in the first PCR, and barcodes and Illumina adapters were added in the second PCR. CDR3 libraries were sequenced on an Illumina instrument. As for the authors' bioinformatics: Vendor-provided pipelines were combined with custom analysis of raw data in R/Bioconductor under R version 3.3.0. Clonality, which ranges from 0 to 1, was calculated as the inverse of the normalised Shannon entropy across all productive clones. The repertoire share taken up by the top 100 clones defined high-frequency clones, and only clones that passed a 95% confidence test were kept. Overlap between samples was measured with the Morisita-Horn index, while repertoire diversity was measured with the Simpson index. TCRdb mirrors the immuneACCESS table, restricted to in-frame sequences. Some clones are absent from its copies; in checked studies, under half trace to an unresolved V gene, and the reason for the others is unknown. D and trimming were read from the DNA, whereas the V and J calls and clone size are those reported in that table. The sample table contains around 5,300 clones; only one count was recorded for more than 75% of them. The top ten constitute 0.75% to 0.85% of the sample.

This clonotype was sampled from an adult with Crohn's disease. Some clones in this sample may be carry-over from other donors' samples. Sequencing was performed on CD4+ T cells from ileum. The rearrangement joined TRBV14 to TRBJ2-3; the D gene cannot be resolved reliably. The DNA is as follows: TGTGCCAGCAGCCAATACGTTACTAGCACAGATACGCAGTATTTT. Its coded protein is CASSQYVTSTDTQYF. The full variable domain, completed from the reference TRBV14 and TRBJ2-3 proteins outside the CDR3, reads EAGVTQFPSHSVIEKGQTVTLRCDPISGHDNLYWYRRVMGKEIKFLLHFVKESKQDESGMPNNRFLAERTGGTYSTLKVQPAELEDSGVYFCASSQYVTSTDTQYFGPGTRLTVL.